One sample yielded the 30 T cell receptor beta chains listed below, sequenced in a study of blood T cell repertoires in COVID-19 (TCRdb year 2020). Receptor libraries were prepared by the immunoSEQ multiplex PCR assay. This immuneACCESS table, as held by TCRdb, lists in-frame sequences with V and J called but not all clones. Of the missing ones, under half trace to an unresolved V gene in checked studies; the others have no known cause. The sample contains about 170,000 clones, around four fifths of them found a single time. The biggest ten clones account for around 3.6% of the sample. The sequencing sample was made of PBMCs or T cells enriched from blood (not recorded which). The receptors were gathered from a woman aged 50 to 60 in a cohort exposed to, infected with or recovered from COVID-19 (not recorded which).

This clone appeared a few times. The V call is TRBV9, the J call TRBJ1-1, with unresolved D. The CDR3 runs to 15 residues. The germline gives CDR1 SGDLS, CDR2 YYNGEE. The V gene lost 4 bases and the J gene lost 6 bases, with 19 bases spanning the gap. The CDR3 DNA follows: TGTGCCAGCAGCTATAGACCCAGCGGGAATGCTGAAGCTTTCTTT. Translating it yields CASSYRPSGNAEAFF.

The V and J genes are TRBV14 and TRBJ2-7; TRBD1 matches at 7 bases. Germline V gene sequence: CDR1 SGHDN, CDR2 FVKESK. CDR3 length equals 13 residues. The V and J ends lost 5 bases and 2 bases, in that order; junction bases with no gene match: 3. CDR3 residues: CASSDRVTYEQYF. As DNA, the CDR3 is TGTGCCAGCAGCGACAGGGTAACCTACGAGCAGTACTTC.

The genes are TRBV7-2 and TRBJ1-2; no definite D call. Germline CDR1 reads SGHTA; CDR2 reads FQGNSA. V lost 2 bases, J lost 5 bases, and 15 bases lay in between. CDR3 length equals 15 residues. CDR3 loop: CASSLYLGGGYGYTF. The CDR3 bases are TGTGCCAGCAGCTTATATTTAGGTGGCGGATATGGCTACACCTTC.

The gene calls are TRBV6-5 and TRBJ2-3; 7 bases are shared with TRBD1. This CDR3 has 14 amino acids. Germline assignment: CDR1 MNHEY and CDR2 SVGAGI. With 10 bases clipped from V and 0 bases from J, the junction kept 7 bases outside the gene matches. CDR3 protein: CATKPTGSTDTQYF. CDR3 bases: TGTGCCACCAAACCGACAGGGAGCACAGATACGCAGTATTTT.

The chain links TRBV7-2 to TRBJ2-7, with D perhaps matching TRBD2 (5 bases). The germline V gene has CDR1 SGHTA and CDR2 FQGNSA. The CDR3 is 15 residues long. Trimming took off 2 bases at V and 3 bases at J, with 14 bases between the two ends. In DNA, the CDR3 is TGTGCCAGCAGCTTAATCCGGGGAGACAACTACGAGCAGTACTTC. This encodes CASSLIRGDNYEQYF.

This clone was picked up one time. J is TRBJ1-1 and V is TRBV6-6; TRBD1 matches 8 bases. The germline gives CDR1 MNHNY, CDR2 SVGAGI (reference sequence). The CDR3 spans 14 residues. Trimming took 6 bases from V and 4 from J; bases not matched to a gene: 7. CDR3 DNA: TGTGCCAGCAGGGCCGGACAGGGTGGCACTGAAGCTTTCTTT. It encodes CASRAGQGGTEAFF.

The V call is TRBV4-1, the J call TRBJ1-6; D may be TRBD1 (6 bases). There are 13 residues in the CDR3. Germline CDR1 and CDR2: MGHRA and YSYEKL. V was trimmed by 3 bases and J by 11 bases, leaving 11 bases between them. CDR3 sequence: CASSHRQDPPLHF. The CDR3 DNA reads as TGCGCCAGCAGCCACCGACAGGACCCACCCCTCCACTTT.

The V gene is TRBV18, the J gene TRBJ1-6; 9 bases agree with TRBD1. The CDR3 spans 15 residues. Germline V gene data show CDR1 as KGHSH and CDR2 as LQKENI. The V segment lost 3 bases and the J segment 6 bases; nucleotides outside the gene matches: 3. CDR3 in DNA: TGTGCCAGCTCACCGGAGGACAGGGGTAATTCACCCCTCCACTTT. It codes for CASSPEDRGNSPLHF.

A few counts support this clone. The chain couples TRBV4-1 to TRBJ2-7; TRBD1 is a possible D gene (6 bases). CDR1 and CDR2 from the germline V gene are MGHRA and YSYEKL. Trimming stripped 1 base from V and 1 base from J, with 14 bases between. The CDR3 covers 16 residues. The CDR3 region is CASSQVGAQGSYEQYF. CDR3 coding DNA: TGCGCCAGCAGCCAAGTTGGAGCACAGGGTTCCTACGAGCAGTACTTC.

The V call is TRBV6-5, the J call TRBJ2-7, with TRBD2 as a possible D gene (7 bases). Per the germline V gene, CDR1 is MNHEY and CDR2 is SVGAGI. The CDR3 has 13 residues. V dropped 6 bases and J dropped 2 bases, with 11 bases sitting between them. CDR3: CASSSGGPYEQYF. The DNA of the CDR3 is TGTGCCAGCAGCTCCGGGGGGCCCTACGAGCAGTACTTC.

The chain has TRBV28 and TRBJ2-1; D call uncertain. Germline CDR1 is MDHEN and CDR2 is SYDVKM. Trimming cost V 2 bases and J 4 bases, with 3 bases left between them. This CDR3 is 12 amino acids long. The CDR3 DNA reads TGTGCCAGCAGTTTACTGTACAATGAGCAGTTCTTC. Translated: CASSLLYNEQFF.

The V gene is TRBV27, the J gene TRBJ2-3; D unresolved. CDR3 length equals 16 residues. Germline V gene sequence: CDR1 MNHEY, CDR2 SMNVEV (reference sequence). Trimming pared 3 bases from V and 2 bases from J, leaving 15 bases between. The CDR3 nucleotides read TGTGCCAGCAGTTTGATGAGTGCCCTTACCACAGATACGCAGTATTTT. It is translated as CASSLMSALTTDTQYF.

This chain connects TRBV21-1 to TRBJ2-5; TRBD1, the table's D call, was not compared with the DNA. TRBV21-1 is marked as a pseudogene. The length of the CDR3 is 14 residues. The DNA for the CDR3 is TGTGCCACCCTGTCTTACAGGGGAGTGGAGACCCAGTACTTC. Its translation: CATLSYRGVETQYF.

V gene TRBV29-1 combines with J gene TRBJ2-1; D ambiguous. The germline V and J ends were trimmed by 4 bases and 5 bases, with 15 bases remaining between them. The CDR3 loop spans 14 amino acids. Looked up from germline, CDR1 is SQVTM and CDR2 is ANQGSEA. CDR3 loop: CSVVGGYRDNEQFF. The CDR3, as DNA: TGCAGCGTTGTTGGTGGTTATCGCGACAATGAGCAGTTCTTC.

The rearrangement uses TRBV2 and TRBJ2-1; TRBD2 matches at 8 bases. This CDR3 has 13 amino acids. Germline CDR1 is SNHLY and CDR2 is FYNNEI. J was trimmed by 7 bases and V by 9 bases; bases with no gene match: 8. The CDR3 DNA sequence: TGTGCCAGGGAGACTAGCGCCAGTAATGAGCAGTTCTTC. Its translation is CARETSASNEQFF.

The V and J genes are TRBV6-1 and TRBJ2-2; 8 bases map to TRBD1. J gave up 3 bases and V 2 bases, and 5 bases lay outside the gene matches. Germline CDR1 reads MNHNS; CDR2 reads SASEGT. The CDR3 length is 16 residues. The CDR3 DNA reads TGTGCCAGCAGTGAACTGACAGGGGAGGACACCGGGGAGCTGTTTTTT. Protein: CASSELTGEDTGELFF.

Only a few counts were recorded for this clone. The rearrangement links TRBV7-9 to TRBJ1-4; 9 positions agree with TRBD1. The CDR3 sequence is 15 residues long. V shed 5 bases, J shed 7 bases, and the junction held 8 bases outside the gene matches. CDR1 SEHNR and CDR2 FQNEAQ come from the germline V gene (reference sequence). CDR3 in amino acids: CASSERQGVTEKLFF. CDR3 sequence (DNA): TGTGCCAGCAGCGAGAGACAGGGGGTAACTGAAAAACTGTTTTTT.

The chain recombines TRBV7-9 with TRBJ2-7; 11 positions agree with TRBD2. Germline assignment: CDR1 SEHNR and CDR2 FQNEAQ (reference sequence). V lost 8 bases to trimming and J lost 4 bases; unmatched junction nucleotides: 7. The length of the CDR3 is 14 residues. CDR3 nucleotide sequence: TGTGCCAGCGGGTTAGCGGGAGGGCCGTACGAGCAGTACTTC. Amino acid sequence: CASGLAGGPYEQYF.

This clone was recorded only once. CDR3 in amino acids: CASSRTQETQYF. CDR3 bases: TGTGCCAGCAGTAGGACACAAGAGACCCAGTACTTC. The chain uses TRBV11-3 and TRBJ2-5, with a tentative D call TRBD1 (5 bases). The CDR3 totals 12 residues. Trimming removed 6 bases at V and 2 bases at J, with 7 bases between. Germline V gene lookup returns CDR1 SGHNT and CDR2 YENEEA.

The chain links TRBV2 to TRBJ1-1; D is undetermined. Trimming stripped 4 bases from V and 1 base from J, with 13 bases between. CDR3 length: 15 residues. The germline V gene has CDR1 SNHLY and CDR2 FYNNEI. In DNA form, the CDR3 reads TGTGCCAGCAGTGGCGAAAGTAAAAGGAACACTGAAGCTTTCTTT. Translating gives CASSGESKRNTEAFF. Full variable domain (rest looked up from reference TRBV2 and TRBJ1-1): EPEVTQTPSHQVTQMGQEVILRCVPISNHLYFYWYRQILGQKVEFLVSFYNNEISEKSEIFDDQFSVERPDGSNFTLKIRSTKLEDSAMYFCASSGESKRNTEAFFGQGTRLTVV.

The CDR3 DNA reads TGTGCCACCAGCAGTGTGTGGCAGGGGAGTAGTAATGAAAAACTGTTTTTT. As protein: CATSSVWQGSSNEKLFF. The chain has TRBV15 and TRBJ1-4; weak D call: TRBD1 (6 bases). CDR1 and CDR2 from the germline V gene are LNHNV and YYDKDF (reference sequence). The CDR3 loop spans 17 amino acids. V was clipped by 3 bases and J by 4 bases, with 18 bases between them.

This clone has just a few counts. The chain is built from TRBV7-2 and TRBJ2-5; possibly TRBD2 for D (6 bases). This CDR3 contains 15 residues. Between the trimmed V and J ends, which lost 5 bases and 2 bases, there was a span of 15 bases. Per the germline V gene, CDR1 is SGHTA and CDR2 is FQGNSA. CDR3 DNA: TGTGCCAGCAGCACCCCCGGGCGGGGACAAGAGACCCAGTACTTC. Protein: CASSTPGRGQETQYF.

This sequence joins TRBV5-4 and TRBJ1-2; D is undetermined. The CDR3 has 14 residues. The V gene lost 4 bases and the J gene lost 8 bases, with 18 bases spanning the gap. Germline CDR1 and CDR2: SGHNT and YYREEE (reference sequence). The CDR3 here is CASSPTAGFSGYTF. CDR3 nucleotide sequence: TGTGCCAGCAGCCCGACCGCGGGATTTTCCGGCTACACCTTC.

CDR3 in DNA: TGTGCCTGGAGTGTACACCGGGGGGGCCAAGAAGAGCAGTTCTTC. As protein: CAWSVHRGGQEEQFF. V usage is TRBV30 and J usage is TRBJ2-1, with 8 nucleotides matching TRBD2. CDR1 and CDR2 (germline): GTSNPN, SVGIG (reference sequence). V lost 0 bases to trimming and J lost 10 bases; unmatched junction nucleotides: 11. The CDR3 loop spans 15 amino acids.

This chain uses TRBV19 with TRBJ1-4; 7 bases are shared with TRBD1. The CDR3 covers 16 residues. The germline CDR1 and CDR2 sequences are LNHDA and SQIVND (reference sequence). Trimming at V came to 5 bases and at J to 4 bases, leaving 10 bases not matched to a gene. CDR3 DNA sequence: TGTGCCAGTAGTTCGGGACAGCCCTTAGATAATGAAAAACTGTTTTTT. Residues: CASSSGQPLDNEKLFF. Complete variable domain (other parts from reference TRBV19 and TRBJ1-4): DGGITQSPKYLFRKEGQNVTLSCEQNLNHDAMYWYRQDPGQGLRLIYYSQIVNDFQKGDIAEGYSVSREKKESFPLTVTSAQKNPTAFYLCASSSGQPLDNEKLFFGSGTQLSVL.

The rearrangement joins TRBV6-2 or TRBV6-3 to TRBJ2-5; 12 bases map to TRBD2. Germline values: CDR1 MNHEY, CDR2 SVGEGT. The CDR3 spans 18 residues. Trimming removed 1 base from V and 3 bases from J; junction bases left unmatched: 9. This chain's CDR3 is CASSYLSTSGGSEETQYF. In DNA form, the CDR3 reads TGTGCCAGCAGTTACTTATCGACTAGCGGGGGTTCGGAAGAGACCCAGTACTTC.

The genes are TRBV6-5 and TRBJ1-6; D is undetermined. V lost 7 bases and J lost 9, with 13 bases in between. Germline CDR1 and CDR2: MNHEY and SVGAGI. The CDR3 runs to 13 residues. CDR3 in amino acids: CASKEEYVSPLHF. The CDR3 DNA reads TGTGCCAGCAAGGAGGAGTATGTTTCACCCCTCCACTTT.

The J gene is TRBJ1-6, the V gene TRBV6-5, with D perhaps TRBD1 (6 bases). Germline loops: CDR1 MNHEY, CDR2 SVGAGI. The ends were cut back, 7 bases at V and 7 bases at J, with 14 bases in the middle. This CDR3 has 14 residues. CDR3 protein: CASTLGRGNSPLHF. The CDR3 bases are TGTGCCAGCACCCTCGGGAGGGGGAATTCACCCCTCCACTTT.

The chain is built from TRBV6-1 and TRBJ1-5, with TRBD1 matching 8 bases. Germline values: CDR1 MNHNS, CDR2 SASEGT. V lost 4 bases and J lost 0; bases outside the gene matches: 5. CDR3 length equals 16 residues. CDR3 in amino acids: CASSGQGYDSNQPQHF. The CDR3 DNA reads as TGTGCCAGCAGTGGACAGGGGTATGATAGCAATCAGCCCCAGCATTTT.

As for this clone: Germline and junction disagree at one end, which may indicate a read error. This CDR3 is CASSLRSSDAF. CDR3 bases: TGTGCCAGCAGTTTACGGTCGTCTGATGCCTTC. This chain connects TRBV28 to TRBJ1-2; D unresolved. Germline values: CDR1 MDHEN, CDR2 SYDVKM. The CDR3 is 11 residues long.